This TCR beta chain is from a study of shared clonotypes between healthy human individuals. Study-level results: Generation probabilities of non-shared clonotypes were lower (relative to those shared by all four donors).

The assay was run at deep level. Clones were read by immunoSEQ multiplex PCR, and TCRdb kept only the in-frame ones, dropping some. The sample yields under 600,000 clones, about 96% seen once. Regarding this clone: As yet, its antigen is unknown.

There are 16 residues in the CDR3. The sequencing sample was made of naive CD4+ T cells sorted from blood. The subset was: CD45RA+ positively selected. This rearrangement joins TRBV21-1 to TRBJ2-1; TRBD2, as called in the table, went unchecked against the DNA. TRBV21-1 is a pseudogene locus. This sequence originates from a woman aged 25 to 39 in good health. CDR3 DNA: TGTGCCAGCAGCAAAGCTTGGCGGGAGGGCCGGTATGAGCAGTTCTTC. It translates to CASSKAWREGRYEQFF.